Listed below are T cell receptor beta chains from one sample, sequenced in a study of T cell responses to AZD1222 COVID-19 vaccine. The method was immunoSEQ multiplex PCR; TCRdb's version includes in-frame clones alone and lacks a portion of them. The table lists about 160,000 clones, 75% to 95% of them singletons, with around 1.4% in the top ten. Material: peripheral blood, obtained on day 0 of AZD1222 vaccination. All receptors come from an adult in good health. The CDR3 runs from the conserved cysteine through the conserved F or W.

v_gene	len	j_gene	CDR3aa
TRBV6-1	13	TRBJ2-2	CASSDTLHRELFF
TRBV15	15	TRBJ1-2	CATSRVADRIHGYTF
TRBV7-2	14	TRBJ1-1	CASSLFVMNTEAFF
TRBV7-2	15	TRBJ1-2	CASSLQVGPEDGYTF
TRBV11-3	11	TRBJ2-7	CASSPDREQYF
TRBV4-3	17	TRBJ1-2	CASSQEAQGVRFYGYTF
TRBV18	17	TRBJ2-5	CASSPPWGGRFKETQYF
TRBV6-5	14	TRBJ2-1	CASSYSGLDQGWFF
TRBV11-2	12	TRBJ2-7	CASSHISYEQYF
TRBV27	11	TRBJ2-2	CASKNTGELFF
TRBV6-1	14	TRBJ1-2	CASRDAGLYYGYTF
TRBV27	10	TRBJ2-7	CASAPLGQYF
TRBV28	15	TRBJ2-5	CASSFGSGTQETQYF
TRBV11-1	16	TRBJ2-3	CASSLAGALSTDTQYF
TRBV10-1	12	TRBJ2-1	CASSDYPNEQFF
TRBV25-1	11	TRBJ2-5	CASRQGETQYF
TRBV27	14	TRBJ1-4	CASSPGLHLEKLFF
TRBV9	13	TRBJ1-1	CASSVLGSTEAFF
TRBV11-2	11	TRBJ2-1	CASSFLNEQFF
TRBV5-5	15	TRBJ1-5	CASSLGGISNQPQHF
TRBV18	14	TRBJ2-7	CASSPRGASYEQYF
TRBV7-3	18	TRBJ2-6	CASSPWTGGSSGANVLTF
TRBV2	15	TRBJ2-5	CASSDAGTAVETQYF
TRBV27	14	TRBJ1-2	CASSSGTGIYGYTF
TRBV7-2	15	TRBJ1-5	CASSLDNRGNQPQHF
TRBV9	14	TRBJ2-3	CASSSRLALDTQYF
TRBV7-8	14	TRBJ1-1	CASSLFQGETEAFF
TRBV11-3	15	TRBJ1-1	CASSLETGEYTEAFF
TRBV10-3	12	TRBJ1-2	CAISGQGYGYTF
TRBV12-3/TRBV12-4	12	TRBJ2-1	CASTPAWGVQFF
TRBV7-6	15	TRBJ2-1	CASSQDRGDYNEQFF
TRBV5-1	15	TRBJ2-4	CASPGSRAQRNIQYF
TRBV7-2	15	TRBJ1-6	CASSLSASFNSPLHF
TRBV10-1	18	TRBJ1-1	CASSESDRDRGAGGEAFF
TRBV7-3	14	TRBJ2-2	CASSLNRAAGELFF
TRBV27	17	TRBJ2-1	CASTPRGTSPAGNEQFF
TRBV18	18	TRBJ1-3	CASSPLVQAGRPGNTIYF
TRBV7-9	14	TRBJ1-4	CASRTGQANEKLFF
TRBV4-1	16	TRBJ1-1	CASSQDQGRVATEAFF
TRBV27	14	TRBJ1-1	CASSSPGAGTEAFF
TRBV7-2	16	TRBJ2-3	CASSLGPSGSTDTQYF
TRBV7-9	17	TRBJ2-2	CASSLGLTSEDTGELFF
TRBV28	14	TRBJ2-7	CASTETLRTYEQYF
TRBV19	13	TRBJ1-6	CASSEQVNSPLHF
TRBV7-8	16	TRBJ2-3	CASSPGAGGAGDTQYF
TRBV24-1	15	TRBJ2-2	CATGPRWGHTGELFF
TRBV15	17	TRBJ2-1	CATSRDPGLGSYNEQFF
TRBV7-3	16	TRBJ2-1	CASSSTSASSYNEQFF
TRBV30	18	TRBJ2-1	CAWSVRRGEGISYNEQFF
TRBV19	18	TRBJ1-4	CASSARAGPTPTNEKLFF
TRBV5-6	15	TRBJ1-2	CASSLEFRGTYGYTF
TRBV19	14	TRBJ1-5	CASSIQARDQPQHF
TRBV5-6	16	TRBJ1-2	CASSRGTGRGGDGYTF
TRBV27	16	TRBJ1-5	CASSLSKGEINQPQHF
TRBV7-2	15	TRBJ2-2	CASSLTQGYTGELFF